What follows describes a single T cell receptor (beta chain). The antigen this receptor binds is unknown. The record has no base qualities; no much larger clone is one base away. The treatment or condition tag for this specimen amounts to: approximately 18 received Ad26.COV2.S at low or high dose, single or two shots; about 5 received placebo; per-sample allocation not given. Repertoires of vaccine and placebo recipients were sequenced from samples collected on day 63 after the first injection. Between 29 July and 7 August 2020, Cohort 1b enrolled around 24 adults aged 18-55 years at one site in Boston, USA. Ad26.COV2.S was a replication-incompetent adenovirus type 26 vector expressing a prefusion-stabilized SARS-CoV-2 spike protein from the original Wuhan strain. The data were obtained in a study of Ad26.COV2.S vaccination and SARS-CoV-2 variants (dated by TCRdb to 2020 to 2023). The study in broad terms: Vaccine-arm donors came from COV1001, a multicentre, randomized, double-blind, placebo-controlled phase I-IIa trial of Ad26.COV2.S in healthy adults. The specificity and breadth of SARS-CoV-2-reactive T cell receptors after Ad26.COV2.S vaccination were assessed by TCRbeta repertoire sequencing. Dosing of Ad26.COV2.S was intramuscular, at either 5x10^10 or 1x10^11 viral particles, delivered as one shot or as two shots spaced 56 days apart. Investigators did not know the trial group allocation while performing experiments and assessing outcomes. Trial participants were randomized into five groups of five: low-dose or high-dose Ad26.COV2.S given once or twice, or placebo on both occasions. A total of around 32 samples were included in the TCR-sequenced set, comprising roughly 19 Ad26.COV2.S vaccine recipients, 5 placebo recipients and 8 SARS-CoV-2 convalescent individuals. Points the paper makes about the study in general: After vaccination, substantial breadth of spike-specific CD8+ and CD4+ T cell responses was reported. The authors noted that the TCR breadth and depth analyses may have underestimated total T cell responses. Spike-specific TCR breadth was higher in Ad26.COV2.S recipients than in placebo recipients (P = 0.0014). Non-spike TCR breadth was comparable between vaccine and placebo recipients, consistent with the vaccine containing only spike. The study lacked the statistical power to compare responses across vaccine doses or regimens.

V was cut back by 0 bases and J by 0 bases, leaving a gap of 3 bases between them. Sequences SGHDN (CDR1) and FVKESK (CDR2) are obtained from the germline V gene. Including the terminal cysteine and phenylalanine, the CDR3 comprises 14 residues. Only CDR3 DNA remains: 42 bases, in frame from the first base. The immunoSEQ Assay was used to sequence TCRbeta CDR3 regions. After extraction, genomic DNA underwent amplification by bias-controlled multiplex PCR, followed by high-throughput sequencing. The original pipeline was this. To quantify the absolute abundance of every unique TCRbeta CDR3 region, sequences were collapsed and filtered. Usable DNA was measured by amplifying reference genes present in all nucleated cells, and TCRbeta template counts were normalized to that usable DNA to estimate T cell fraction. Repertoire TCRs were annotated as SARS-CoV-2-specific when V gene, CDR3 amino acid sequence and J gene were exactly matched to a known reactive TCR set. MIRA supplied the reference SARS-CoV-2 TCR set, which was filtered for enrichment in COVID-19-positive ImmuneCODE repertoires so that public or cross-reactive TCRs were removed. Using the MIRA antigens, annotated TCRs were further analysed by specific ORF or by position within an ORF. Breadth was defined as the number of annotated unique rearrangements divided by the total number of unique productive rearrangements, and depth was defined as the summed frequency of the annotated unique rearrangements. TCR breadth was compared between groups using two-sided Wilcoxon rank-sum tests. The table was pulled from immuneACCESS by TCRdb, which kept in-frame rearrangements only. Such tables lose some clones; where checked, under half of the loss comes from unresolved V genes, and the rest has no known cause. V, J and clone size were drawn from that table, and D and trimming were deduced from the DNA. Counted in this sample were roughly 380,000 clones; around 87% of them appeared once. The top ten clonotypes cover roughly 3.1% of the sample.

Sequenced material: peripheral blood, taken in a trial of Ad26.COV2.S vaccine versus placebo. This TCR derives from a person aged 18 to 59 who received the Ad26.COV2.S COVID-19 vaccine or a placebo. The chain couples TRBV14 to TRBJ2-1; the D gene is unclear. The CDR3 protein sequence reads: CASSQDSSYNEQFF. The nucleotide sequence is TGTGCCAGCAGCCAAGATAGCTCCTACAATGAGCAGTTCTTC.